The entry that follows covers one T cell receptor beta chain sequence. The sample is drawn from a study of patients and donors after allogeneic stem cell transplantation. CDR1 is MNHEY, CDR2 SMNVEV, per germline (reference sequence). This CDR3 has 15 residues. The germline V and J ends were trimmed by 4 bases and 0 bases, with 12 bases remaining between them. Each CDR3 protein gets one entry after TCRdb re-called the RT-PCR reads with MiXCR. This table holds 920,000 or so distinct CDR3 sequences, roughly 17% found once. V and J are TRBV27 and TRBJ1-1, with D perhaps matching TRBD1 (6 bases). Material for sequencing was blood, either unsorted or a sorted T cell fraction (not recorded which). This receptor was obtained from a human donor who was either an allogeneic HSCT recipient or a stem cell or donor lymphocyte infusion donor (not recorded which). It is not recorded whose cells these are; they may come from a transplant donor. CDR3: CASSSWDTMNTEAFF. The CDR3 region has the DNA TGTGCCAGCAGTTCCTGGGACACAATGAACACTGAAGCTTTCTTT.